These 13 T cell receptor beta chains originate from one sample sequenced in a study of shared clonotypes between healthy human individuals. The table came from immunoSEQ multiplex PCR; TCRdb's copy has only in-frame clones and leaves some out. Of about 470,000 clones listed, 70% to 80% are singletons. Input material: PBMCs. The receptors shown here come from a woman between 40 and 50 years old in good health. Some clones in this sample may be carry-over from other donors' samples.

CDR3 residues: CASSQRGATNEKLFF. The DNA of the CDR3 is TGTGCCAGCAGTCAAAGGGGTGCAACTAATGAAAAACTGTTTTTT. This rearrangement joins TRBV6-1 to TRBJ1-4, with D possibly being TRBD1 (5 bases). The CDR3 spans 15 residues. Germline CDR1 reads MNHNS; CDR2 reads SASEGT. V gave up 5 bases and J gave up 0 bases, with 10 bases separating them.

This clone was seen a handful of times. CDR3 sequence: CASSRWAGVSYNEQFF. The CDR3 nucleotides are TGTGCCAGCAGTCGTTGGGCGGGAGTGTCCTACAATGAGCAGTTCTTC. The gene calls are TRBV7-9 and TRBJ2-1, with 7 bases fitting TRBD2. The CDR3 covers 16 residues. The V segment lost 6 bases and the J segment 1 base; nucleotides outside the gene matches: 9. Germline CDR1 is SEHNR and CDR2 is FQNEAQ (reference sequence).

The chain uses TRBV14 and TRBJ2-7, with 10 bases lining up with TRBD1. This CDR3 is built from 16 residues. Per the germline V gene, CDR1 is SGHDN and CDR2 is FVKESK. The junction had 8 bases not matched to a gene; V was cut back by 4 bases and J by 2 bases. CDR3 in amino acids: CASSLRLGQGTYEQYF. The DNA for the CDR3 is TGTGCCAGCAGCCTCCGTTTGGGACAGGGGACCTACGAGCAGTACTTC.

Concerning this clone itself: Other nucleotide sequences in the sample specify the same CDR3. The chain uses TRBV7-2 and TRBJ1-2; no definite D call. CDR1 is SGHTA, CDR2 FQGNSA, per germline. The CDR3 runs to 13 residues. With 0 bases removed from V and 2 bases from J, the gap between germline ends came to 4 bases. The CDR3 here is CASSLAQNYGYTF. The CDR3 nucleotides read TGTGCCAGCAGCTTAGCACAGAACTATGGCTACACCTTC. The full variable domain, with the rest looked up from reference TRBV7-2 and TRBJ1-2, is GAGVSQSPSNKVTEKGKDVELRCDPISGHTALYWYRQSLGQGLEFLIYFQGNSAPDKSGLPSDRFSAERTGGSVSTLTIQRTQQEDSAVYLCASSLAQNYGYTFGSGTRLTVV.

CDR3 DNA sequence: TGTGCCAGCACCCGCGGGGCCACTGAAGCTTTCTTT. It translates to CASTRGATEAFF. The chain employs TRBV7-3 and TRBJ1-1, with D perhaps TRBD1 (5 bases). The CDR3 runs to 12 residues. V was shortened by 7 bases and J by 4 bases, with 10 bases between the two germline ends. Germline V gene lookup returns CDR1 SGHTA and CDR2 FQGTGA.

Here the CDR3 reads CASSLRGPNTGELFF. The DNA of the CDR3 is TGTGCCAGCAGCTTAAGGGGTCCGAACACCGGGGAGCTGTTTTTT. The chain has TRBV7-3 and TRBJ2-2; no clear D. Germline V gene sequence: CDR1 SGHTA, CDR2 FQGTGA. CDR3 length equals 15 residues. Trimming stripped 1 base from V and 0 bases from J, with 6 bases between.

V usage is TRBV13 and J usage is TRBJ2-1; TRBD2 matches at 14 bases. Germline loops: CDR1 PRHDT, CDR2 FYEKMQ (reference sequence). With 0 bases clipped from V and 9 bases from J, the junction kept 7 bases outside the gene matches. There are 17 residues in the CDR3. CDR3 protein: CASSLGGGTSGSGEQFF. DNA of the CDR3: TGTGCCAGCAGCTTAGGCGGGGGGACTAGCGGGAGTGGTGAGCAGTTCTTC.

The chain recombines TRBV28 with TRBJ1-4; 8 positions match TRBD1. The germline V gene has CDR1 MDHEN and CDR2 SYDVKM. Unmatched junction bases numbered 7, after V lost 10 bases and J lost 3 bases. The CDR3 spans 14 residues. CDR3 loop: CATIQGASNEKLFF. CDR3 nucleotides: TGTGCCACAATCCAGGGGGCCTCTAATGAAAAACTGTTTTTT.

The chain carries TRBV19 and TRBJ1-1, with a weak D call TRBD1 (5 bases). V lost 5 bases to trimming and J lost 3 bases, with 13 bases between them. CDR1 is LNHDA and CDR2 is SQIVND in the germline V gene (reference sequence). This CDR3 comprises 14 residues. The CDR3 spells CASSPLGTDTEAFF. CDR3 bases: TGTGCCAGTAGTCCGCTCGGGACCGACACTGAAGCTTTCTTT. Drawing the rest from reference TRBV19 and TRBJ1-1, the complete variable domain is DGGITQSPKYLFRKEGQNVTLSCEQNLNHDAMYWYRQDPGQGLRLIYYSQIVNDFQKGDIAEGYSVSREKKESFPLTVTSAQKNPTAFYLCASSPLGTDTEAFFGQGTRLTVV.

V gene TRBV29-1 combines with J gene TRBJ2-6, with no clear D. The CDR3 is 14 amino acids. CDR1 and CDR2 from the germline V gene are SQVTM and ANQGSEA. Trimming cost V 2 bases and J 0 bases, with 5 bases left between them. CDR3: CSVERSSGANVLTF. CDR3 nucleotide sequence: TGCAGCGTTGAACGGAGCTCTGGGGCCAACGTCCTGACTTTC.

The chain has TRBV7-6 and TRBJ2-7; D gene ambiguous. The CDR3 is 15 residues long. The germline gives CDR1 SGHVS, CDR2 FNYEAQ. V was trimmed by 4 bases and J by 5 bases, leaving 18 bases between them. CDR3 nucleotide sequence: TGTGCCAGCAGCTCTAGTCTTACAATAAGCAACGAGCAGTACTTC. Translation: CASSSSLTISNEQYF.

The chain recombines TRBV11-3 with TRBJ2-1; tentatively, D is TRBD2 (5 bases). The germline CDR1 and CDR2 sequences are SGHNT and YENEEA. Trimming took off 5 bases at V and 10 bases at J, with 21 bases between the two ends. This CDR3 comprises 15 residues. CDR3 residues: CASSRTFRTNREQFF. Here the CDR3 DNA reads TGTGCCAGCAGCCGGACTTTTAGGACCAATCGGGAGCAGTTCTTC.

This clone was seen a handful of times. The chain uses TRBV28 and TRBJ2-3; D ambiguous. The V end was cut by 6 bases, the J end by 1 base, with 14 bases between. CDR3 length: 15 amino acids. The germline V gene has CDR1 MDHEN and CDR2 SYDVKM. The CDR3 is CASRPPSEGTDTQYF. For the CDR3, the DNA is TGTGCCAGCAGACCTCCCTCCGAAGGCACAGATACGCAGTATTTT.